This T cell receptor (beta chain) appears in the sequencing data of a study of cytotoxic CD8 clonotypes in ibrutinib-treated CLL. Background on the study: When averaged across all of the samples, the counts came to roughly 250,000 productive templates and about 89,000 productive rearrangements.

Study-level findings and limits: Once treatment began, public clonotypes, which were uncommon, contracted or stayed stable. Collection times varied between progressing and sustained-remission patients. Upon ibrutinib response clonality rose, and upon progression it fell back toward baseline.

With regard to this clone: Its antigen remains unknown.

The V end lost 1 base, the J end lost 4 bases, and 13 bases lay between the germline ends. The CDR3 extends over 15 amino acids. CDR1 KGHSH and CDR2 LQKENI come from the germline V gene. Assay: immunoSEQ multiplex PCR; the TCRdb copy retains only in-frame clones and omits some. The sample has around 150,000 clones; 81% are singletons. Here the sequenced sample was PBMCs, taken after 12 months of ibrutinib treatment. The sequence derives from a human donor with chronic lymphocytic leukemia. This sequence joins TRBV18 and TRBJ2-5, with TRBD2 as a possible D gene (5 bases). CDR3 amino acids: CASSPLASPRETQYF. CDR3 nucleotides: TGTGCCAGCTCACCACTAGCGAGCCCTAGAGAGACCCAGTACTTC. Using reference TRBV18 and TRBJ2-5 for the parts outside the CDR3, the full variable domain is NAGVMQNPRHLVRRRGQEARLRCSPMKGHSHVYWYRQLPEEGLKFMVYLQKENIIDESGMPKERFSAEFPKEGPSILRIQQVVRGDSAAYFCASSPLASPRETQYFGPGTRLLVL.